The 16 T cell receptor beta chains presented below share a single source sample, sequenced in a study of T cell responses to AZD1222 COVID-19 vaccine. Sequenced by immunoSEQ multiplex PCR; TCRdb stores in-frame clones only, minus some. The table lists 150,000 to 200,000 clones, roughly 94% of them singletons. The material sequenced was peripheral blood, taken 28 days after the second AZD1222 dose. The receptors here all came from an adult who received the AZD1222 COVID-19 vaccine.

The rearrangement joins TRBV28 to TRBJ1-5; 12 bases match TRBD1. Trimming cost V 8 bases and J 2 bases; bases outside gene matches: 1. This CDR3 is built from 14 residues. Germline lookup yields CDR1 MDHEN and CDR2 SYDVKM. CDR3 residues: CASGTGGRNQPQHF. The CDR3 nucleotides are TGTGCCAGCGGGACAGGGGGCCGCAATCAGCCCCAGCATTTT.

This clone was detected only a few times. V usage is TRBV7-6 and J usage is TRBJ1-2, with D perhaps TRBD1 (5 bases). The germline V gene has CDR1 SGHVS and CDR2 FNYEAQ. This CDR3 has 16 amino acids. V lost 2 bases, J lost 5 bases, and 18 bases lay in between. The DNA of the CDR3 is TGTGCCAGCAGCTTAAGTGGGGCCTCGAACCTATATGGCTACACCTTC. Protein product: CASSLSGASNLYGYTF.

The V gene is TRBV6-4, the J gene TRBJ2-3, with 10 bases fitting TRBD2. This CDR3 has 18 amino acids. Germline CDR1 and CDR2: MRHNA and SNTAGT. The junction had 13 bases not matched to a gene; V was cut back by 5 bases and J by 2 bases. CDR3 bases: TGTGCCAGCAGTTTAGCGGGGGGACCCTTTCCCCACACAGATACGCAGTATTTT. Translated, it gives CASSLAGGPFPHTDTQYF.

V and J are TRBV18 and TRBJ1-5; no clear D gene. Deletions cut 4 bases from V and 7 bases from J, with 26 bases between. CDR3 length equals 18 residues. From germline, CDR1 is KGHSH and CDR2 LQKENI. The CDR3 DNA follows: TGTGCCAGCTCACACTCCCCCCCAGTCACTATGGTCGGCCAGCCCCAGCATTTT. Its translation: CASSHSPPVTMVGQPQHF.

The V call is TRBV4-1, the J call TRBJ2-1, with D perhaps being TRBD1 or TRBD2 (7 bases each). Germline V gene data show CDR1 as MGHRA and CDR2 as YSYEKL. V gave up 3 bases and J gave up 4 bases, with 19 bases separating them. This CDR3 is 17 amino acids long. For the CDR3, the DNA is TGCGCCAGCAGCCAGGATCCCCAGGGGGGGGCATACAATGAGCAGTTCTTC. Translation gives CASSQDPQGGAYNEQFF.

The chain has TRBV4-1 and TRBJ1-2, with 7 bases matching TRBD1. The CDR3 spans 14 residues. The junction had 4 bases not matched to a gene; V was cut back by 4 bases and J by 2 bases. CDR1 MGHRA and CDR2 YSYEKL come from the germline V gene. DNA of the CDR3: TGCGCCAGCAGCCCCAGGGGGGACAACTATGGCTACACCTTC. It specifies CASSPRGDNYGYTF.

The gene calls are TRBV5-1 and TRBJ2-7; 9 nucleotides align to TRBD1. CDR3 size: 16 residues. V dropped 1 base and J dropped 2; count of bases not matched to a gene: 7. Germline V gene sequence: CDR1 SGHRS, CDR2 YFSETQ. The CDR3 loop reads CASSLTGQGLPYEQYF. Written as DNA, the CDR3 is TGCGCCAGCAGCTTGACGGGACAGGGTTTACCCTACGAGCAGTACTTC.

The genes are TRBV6-2 or TRBV6-3 and TRBJ1-5, with D possibly matching TRBD1 (5 bases). Trimming cost V 5 bases and J 0 bases, with 11 bases left between them. This CDR3 contains 15 residues. The germline V gene has CDR1 MNHEY and CDR2 SVGEGT. CDR3 coding DNA: TGTGCCAGCAGTCGGGACGGTAATAGCAATCAGCCCCAGCATTTT. It codes for CASSRDGNSNQPQHF.

CDR3 DNA sequence: TGTGCCAGTAGTATAGATCTCACCACTAATCAGCCCCAGCATTTT. Its translation is CASSIDLTTNQPQHF. The rearrangement uses TRBV19 and TRBJ1-5, with D uncertain. This CDR3 comprises 15 residues. In germline, CDR1 is LNHDA, CDR2 SQIVND (reference sequence). Trimming cost V 0 bases and J 4 bases, with 10 bases left between them.

A single count supports this clone. As DNA, the CDR3 is TGTGCCACCAAGGACCGAGTTGGGACAGGGATTGAAAAACTGTTTTTT. Translation gives CATKDRVGTGIEKLFF. The chain links TRBV19 to TRBJ1-4; TRBD1 matches at 9 bases. V trimming: 10 bases; J trimming: 7 bases; junction bases outside the gene matches: 16. Germline V gene data show CDR1 as LNHDA and CDR2 as SQIVND (reference sequence). This CDR3 comprises 16 residues.

The chain is built from TRBV6-5 and TRBJ2-4; D not resolved. Trimming left V 6 bases short and J 1 base short, with 7 bases between. Germline lookup yields CDR1 MNHEY and CDR2 SVGAGI. The CDR3 extends over 13 amino acids. The CDR3 DNA reads as TGTGCCAGCAGAGAGGAGGCCAAAAACATTCAGTACTTC. Amino acids: CASREEAKNIQYF.

The gene calls are TRBV4-3 and TRBJ2-7; D gene ambiguous. V was clipped by 1 base and J by 6 bases, with 10 bases between them. Per germline, CDR1 LGHNA and CDR2 YSLEER. The CDR3 loop spans 13 amino acids. CDR3 protein: CASSQVQDREQYF. CDR3 nucleotides: TGCGCCAGCAGCCAAGTCCAGGATCGCGAGCAGTACTTC.

This sequence joins TRBV6-2 or TRBV6-3 and TRBJ1-5; D is unresolved. The germline CDR1 and CDR2 sequences are MNHEY and SVGEGT. V was trimmed by 2 bases and J by 4 bases, leaving 18 bases between them. This CDR3 is built from 17 residues. The CDR3 protein is CASSYLLEDLLNQPQHF. The CDR3 nucleotides read TGTGCCAGCAGTTACCTCTTAGAGGACCTCCTAAATCAGCCCCAGCATTTT.

The J gene is TRBJ2-6, the V gene TRBV2; 8 positions agree with TRBD1. CDR3 length: 16 residues. V was clipped by 6 bases and J by 2 bases; unmatched bases: 6. Germline V gene sequence: CDR1 SNHLY, CDR2 FYNNEI. CDR3 sequence: CASRDRARPGANVLTF. The CDR3 bases are TGTGCCAGCAGGGACAGGGCTCGCCCTGGGGCCAACGTCCTGACTTTC.

The chain is built from TRBV12-2 and TRBJ1-5; the D call TRBD1 from the table was never checked on the DNA. TRBV12-2 is labeled a pseudogene. This CDR3 comprises 15 residues. The CDR3 DNA follows: TGTGCAAGTCGTTTTGCAGGGGCGGGTCCTCAGCCCCAGCATTTT. Protein sequence: CASRFAGAGPQPQHF.

The rearrangement links TRBV6-4 to TRBJ1-6; 7 bases are a match to TRBD1. The V gene end was trimmed by 4 bases and the J gene end by 8 bases; junction bases not matched to a gene: 5. Germline-derived CDR1 and CDR2 are MRHNA and SNTAGT. CDR3 size: 14 residues. CDR3 DNA sequence: TGTGCCAGCAGTGTCGAGACAGGGTATTCACCCCTCCACTTT. This encodes CASSVETGYSPLHF.